A selection of T cell receptor beta chains follows, all from one sample in a study of T cells in Graves' hyperthyroidism and ophthalmopathy. TCRdb passed the multiplex PCR reads through MiXCR, listing each CDR3 protein once. This sample has around 300,000 distinct CDR3 sequences; about an eighth occur once, and the top ten carry 7.5% to 8%. Material for sequencing was blood. All receptors derive from a woman under 40 with Graves' hyperthyroidism that later progressed to Graves' ophthalmopathy. Both conserved end residues are part of each CDR3. Fields, in order: V gene, J gene, clone size, CDR3 protein. Not every row has a clone size; where given, it reads once, few, many or a size class.

>TRBV6-5|TRBJ1-3|many
CASSRDGGGGGNTIYF
>TRBV10-3|TRBJ2-1|many
CAIQPGGGNGVREQFF
>TRBV28|TRBJ2-3|-
CASSSYDTADTQYF
>TRBV7-9|TRBJ2-7|many
CASSLDGGITYEQYF
>TRBV9|TRBJ2-3|few
CASSVKSGANRDTQYF
>TRBV4-2|TRBJ2-2|many
CASSQEGGNSRELFF
>TRBV4-1|TRBJ1-1|many
CASSQSERQMNTEAFF
>TRBV6-1|TRBJ1-2|-
CASSEKFSTRGNYGYTF
>TRBV4-1|TRBJ2-3|-
CASSPSGHPGVDTQYF
>TRBV12-3/TRBV12-4|TRBJ2-7|many
CASSGTGAPTNSYEQYF
>TRBV12-3/TRBV12-4|TRBJ1-2|many
CASSAGGPYGYGYTF
>TRBV24-1|TRBJ2-1|few
CATSGSDPAYNEQFF
>TRBV28|TRBJ2-3|-
CASSRTSGRAGRADTQYF
>TRBV11-3|TRBJ2-3|many
CASSLEGTSGDTQYF
>TRBV7-2|TRBJ2-7|many
CASSLQVFYEQYF
>TRBV20-1|TRBJ2-7|many
CSAEGLAGAATYEQYF
>TRBV18|TRBJ1-4|many
CASSPQSLEKLFF
>TRBV12-3/TRBV12-4|TRBJ2-5|many
CASSVNPGTPETQYF
>TRBV19|TRBJ1-1|few
CASSKQGGDTEAFF
>TRBV27|TRBJ1-6|many
CASSPSLWSPLHF
>TRBV7-8|TRBJ2-1|many
CASSPRDGGSYNEQFF
>TRBV12-3/TRBV12-4|TRBJ2-3|-
CASSLSPDTQYF
>TRBV4-1|TRBJ1-1|few
CASSQAVTGLMTEAFF
>TRBV3-1|TRBJ2-2|few
CASSTQRSTGELFF
>TRBV3-1|TRBJ1-1|many
CASSQEGGGRAVVNTEAFF
>TRBV19|TRBJ1-2|many
CASSIDGRTYGYTF
>TRBV24-1|TRBJ2-3|few
CATSDSHADGTDTQYF
>TRBV10-3|TRBJ1-4|many
CAISGGGNNEKLFF